This TCR beta chain came from a study of blood T cell repertoires in COVID-19. In the study overall: The United States, Italy and Spain provided the acute and convalescent COVID-19 samples. Sources were T cells, B-cell-depleted T cells, or PBMCs; the material itself was cDNA or gDNA.

As handled by the study authors: Estimates of nucleated cell counts were drawn from the amplification of reference gene primers. Produced via immunoSEQ multiplex PCR; TCRdb's table is partial and in-frame only. V and J calls and clone size are copied from that table; D and trimming were computed from the DNA. The sample lists approximately 60,000 clones, 65% to 80% occurring once. Trimming stripped 6 bases from V and 6 bases from J, with 14 bases between. This CDR3 is 13 amino acids long. The clonotype originates from a woman older than 75 with active or convalescent COVID-19. The chain carries TRBV12-3 or TRBV12-4 and TRBJ1-2; D not certain. The sequencing sample was made of peripheral blood. CDR3 protein: CASSFGAGDGYTF. The CDR3 nucleotides are TGTGCCAGCAGCTTTGGTGCCGGGGATGGCTACACCTTC.